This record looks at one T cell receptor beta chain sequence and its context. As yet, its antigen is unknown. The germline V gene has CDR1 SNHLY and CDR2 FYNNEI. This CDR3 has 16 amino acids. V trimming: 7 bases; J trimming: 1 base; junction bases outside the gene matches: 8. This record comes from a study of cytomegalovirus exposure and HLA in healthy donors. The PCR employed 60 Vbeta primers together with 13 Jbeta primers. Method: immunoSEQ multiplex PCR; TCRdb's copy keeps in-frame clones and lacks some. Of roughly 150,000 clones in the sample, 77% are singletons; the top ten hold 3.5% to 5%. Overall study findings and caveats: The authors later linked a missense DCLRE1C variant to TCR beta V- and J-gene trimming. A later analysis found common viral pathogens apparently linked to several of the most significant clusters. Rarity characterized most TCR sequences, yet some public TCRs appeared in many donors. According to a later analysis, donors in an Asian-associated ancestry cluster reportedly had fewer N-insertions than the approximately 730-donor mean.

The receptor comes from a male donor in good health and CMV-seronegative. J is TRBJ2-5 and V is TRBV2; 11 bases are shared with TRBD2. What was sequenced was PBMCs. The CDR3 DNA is TGTGCCAGCATGGGGCTAGCGGGGGGACCCCAAGAGACCCAGTACTTC. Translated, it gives CASMGLAGGPQETQYF. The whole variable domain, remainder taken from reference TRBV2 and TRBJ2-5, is EPEVTQTPSHQVTQMGQEVILRCVPISNHLYFYWYRQILGQKVEFLVSFYNNEISEKSEIFDDQFSVERPDGSNFTLKIRSTKLEDSAMYFCASMGLAGGPQETQYFGPGTRLLVL.